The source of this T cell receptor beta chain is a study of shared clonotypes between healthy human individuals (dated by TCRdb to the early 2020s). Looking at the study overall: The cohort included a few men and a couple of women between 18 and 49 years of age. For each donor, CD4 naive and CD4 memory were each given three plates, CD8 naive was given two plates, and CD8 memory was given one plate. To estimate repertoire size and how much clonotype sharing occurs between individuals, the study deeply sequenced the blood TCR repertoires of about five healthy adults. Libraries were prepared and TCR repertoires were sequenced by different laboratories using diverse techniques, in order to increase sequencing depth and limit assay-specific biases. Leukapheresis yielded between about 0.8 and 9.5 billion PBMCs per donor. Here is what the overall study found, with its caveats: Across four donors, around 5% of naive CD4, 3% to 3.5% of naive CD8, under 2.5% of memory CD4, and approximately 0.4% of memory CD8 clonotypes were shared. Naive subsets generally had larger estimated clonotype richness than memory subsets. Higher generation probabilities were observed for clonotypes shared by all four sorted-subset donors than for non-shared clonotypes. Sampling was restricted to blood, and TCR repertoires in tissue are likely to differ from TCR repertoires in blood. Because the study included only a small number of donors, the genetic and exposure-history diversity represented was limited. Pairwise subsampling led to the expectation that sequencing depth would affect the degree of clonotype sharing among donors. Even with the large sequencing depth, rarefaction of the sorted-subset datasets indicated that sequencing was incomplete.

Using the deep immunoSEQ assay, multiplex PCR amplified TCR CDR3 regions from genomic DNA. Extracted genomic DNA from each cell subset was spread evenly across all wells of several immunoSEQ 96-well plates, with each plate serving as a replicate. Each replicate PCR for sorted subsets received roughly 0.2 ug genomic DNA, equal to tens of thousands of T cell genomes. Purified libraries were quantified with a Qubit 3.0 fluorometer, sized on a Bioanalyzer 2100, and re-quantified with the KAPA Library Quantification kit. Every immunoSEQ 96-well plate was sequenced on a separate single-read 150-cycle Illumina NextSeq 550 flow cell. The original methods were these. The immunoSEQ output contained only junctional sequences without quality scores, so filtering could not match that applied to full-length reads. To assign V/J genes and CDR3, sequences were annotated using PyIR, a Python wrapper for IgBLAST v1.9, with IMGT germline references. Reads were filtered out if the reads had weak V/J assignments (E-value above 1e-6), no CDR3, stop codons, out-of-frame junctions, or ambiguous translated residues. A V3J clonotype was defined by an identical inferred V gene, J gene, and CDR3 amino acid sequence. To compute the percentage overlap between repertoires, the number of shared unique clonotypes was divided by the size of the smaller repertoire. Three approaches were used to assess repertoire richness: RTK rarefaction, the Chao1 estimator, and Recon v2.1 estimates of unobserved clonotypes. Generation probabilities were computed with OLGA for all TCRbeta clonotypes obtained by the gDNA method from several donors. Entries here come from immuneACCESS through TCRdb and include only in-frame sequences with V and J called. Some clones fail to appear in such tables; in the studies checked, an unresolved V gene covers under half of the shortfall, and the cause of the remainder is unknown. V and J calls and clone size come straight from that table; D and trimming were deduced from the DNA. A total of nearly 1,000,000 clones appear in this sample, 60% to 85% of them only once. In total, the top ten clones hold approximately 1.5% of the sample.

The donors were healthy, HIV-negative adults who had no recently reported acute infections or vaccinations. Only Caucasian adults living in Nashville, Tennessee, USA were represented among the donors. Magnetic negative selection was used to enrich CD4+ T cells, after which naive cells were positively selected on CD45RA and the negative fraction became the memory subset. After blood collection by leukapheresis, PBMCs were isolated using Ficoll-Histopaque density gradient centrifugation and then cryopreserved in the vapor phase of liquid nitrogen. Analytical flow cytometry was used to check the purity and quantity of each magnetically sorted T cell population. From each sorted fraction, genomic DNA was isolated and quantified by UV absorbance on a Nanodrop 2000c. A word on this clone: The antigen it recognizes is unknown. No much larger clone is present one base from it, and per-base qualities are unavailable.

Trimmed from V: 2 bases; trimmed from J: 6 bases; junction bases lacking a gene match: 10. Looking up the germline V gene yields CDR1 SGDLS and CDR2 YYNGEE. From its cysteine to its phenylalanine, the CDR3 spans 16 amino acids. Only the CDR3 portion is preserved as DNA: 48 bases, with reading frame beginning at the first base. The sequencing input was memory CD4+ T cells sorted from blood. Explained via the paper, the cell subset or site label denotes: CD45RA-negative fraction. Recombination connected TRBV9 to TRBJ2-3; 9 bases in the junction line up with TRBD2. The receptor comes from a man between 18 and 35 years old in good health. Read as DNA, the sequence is TGTGCCAGCAGCGTTGGGCTGATGGCGGGAGGGGATACGCAGTATTTT. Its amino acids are CASSVGLMAGGDTQYF.